The present entry profiles one T cell receptor beta chain with its context. Antigen unknown. One junction end does not reproduce the germline sequence, and a read error may be involved. Each 20-30 mg portion of unsorted bulk tissue served as the source for co-extraction of RNA and DNA. The data derive from a study of tumor-infiltrating lymphocytes in primary liver carcinoma. Study outcomes and limitations: Only about 7-24% of top clones were detected in each of the five tumor regions.

Total RNA (about 500 ng) served as template for TCR beta cDNA synthesis primed by a constant-region primer. Slightly modified ARM-PCR with three nested multiplex PCR rounds yielded TCR beta libraries. The first two PCR rounds used TRBV1-TRBV30 forward primers with a C-beta reverse primer, around 10 cycles each. Each CDR3 protein is one row after TCRdb ran MiXCR on the multiplex PCR reads. The sample lists approximately 190,000 distinct CDR3 sequences, roughly 80% occurring once. The length of the CDR3 is 12 residues. What was sequenced was tumor tissue from primary liver carcinoma. The chain uses TRBV12-3 or TRBV12-4 and TRBJ1-2, with no clear D. The source of this sequence is a man aged 40-49 years with primary liver carcinoma and hepatitis B virus infection. Here the CDR3 reads CASTLSGAAYTF. CDR3 nucleotides: TGTGCCAGCACTTTATCAGGAGCTGCCTACACCTTC.